This record concerns one TCR beta chain sequence. Its specificity is unknown. This sample is part of a study of beta chain features in type 1 diabetes. Findings and limits, study-wide: Patients with type 1 diabetes showed fewer VDJ junction insertions and more deletions.

CDR1 and CDR2 from the germline V gene are MNHEY and SVGAGI. The trim removed 2 bases at V and 10 bases at J, leaving 5 bases unmatched. The CDR3 covers 14 residues. Sequencing targeted expressed TCRB transcripts, as all isolated RNA had been reverse transcribed. The table came from immunoSEQ multiplex PCR; TCRdb's copy has only in-frame clones and leaves some out. The sample holds fewer than 250,000 clones, roughly 70% seen once. This sequence joins TRBV6-5 and TRBJ2-7; 13 positions match TRBD2. The source of this sequence is a man aged 25-45 years in good health. The sample comprised naive CD4+ T cells from blood. The chain's CDR3 is CASSYGTSGTKQYF. In nucleotides, the CDR3 is TGTGCCAGCAGTTACGGGACTAGCGGGACGAAACAGTACTTC.